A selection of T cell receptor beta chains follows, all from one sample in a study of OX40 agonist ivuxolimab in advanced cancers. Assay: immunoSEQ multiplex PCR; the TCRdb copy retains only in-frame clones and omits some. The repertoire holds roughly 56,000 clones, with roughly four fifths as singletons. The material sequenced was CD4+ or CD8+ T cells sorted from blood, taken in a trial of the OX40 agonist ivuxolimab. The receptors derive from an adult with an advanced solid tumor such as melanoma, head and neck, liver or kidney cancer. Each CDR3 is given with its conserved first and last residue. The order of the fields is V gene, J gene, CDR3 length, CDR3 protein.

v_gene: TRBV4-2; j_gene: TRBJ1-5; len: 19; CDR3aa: CASSHPPDSGGRRGQPQHF
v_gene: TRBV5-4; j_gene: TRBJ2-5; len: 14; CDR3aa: CATARKASKETQYF
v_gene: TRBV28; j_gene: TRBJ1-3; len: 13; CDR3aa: CAGAGGFGNTIYF
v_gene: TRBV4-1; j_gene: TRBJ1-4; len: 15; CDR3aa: CASSQRDISNEKLFF
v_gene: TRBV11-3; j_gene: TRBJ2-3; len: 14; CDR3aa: CASSLRGGSDTQYF
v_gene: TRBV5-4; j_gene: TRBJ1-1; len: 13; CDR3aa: CASSSGGGTEAFF
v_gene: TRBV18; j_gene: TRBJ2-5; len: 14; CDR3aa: CASSQGQGVETQYF
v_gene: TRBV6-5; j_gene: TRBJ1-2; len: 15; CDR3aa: CASSYRGREGYGYTF
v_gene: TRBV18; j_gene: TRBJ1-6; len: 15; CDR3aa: CASSDRTGVDSPLHF
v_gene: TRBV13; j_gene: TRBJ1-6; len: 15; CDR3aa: CASSLGRGLTAPLHF
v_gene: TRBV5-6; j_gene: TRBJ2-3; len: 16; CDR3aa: CASSRGLAGYTDTQYF
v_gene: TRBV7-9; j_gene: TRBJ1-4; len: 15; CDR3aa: CASSLLGQGGEKLFF
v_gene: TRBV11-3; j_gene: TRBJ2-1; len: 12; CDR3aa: CASSLAGYEQFF
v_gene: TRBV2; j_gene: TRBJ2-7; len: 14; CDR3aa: CASTLGDFSYEQYF
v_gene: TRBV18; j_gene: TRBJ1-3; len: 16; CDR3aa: CASSPGQPHSGNTIYF
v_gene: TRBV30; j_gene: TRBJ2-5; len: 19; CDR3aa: CAWSPRGAVYIHDQETQYF
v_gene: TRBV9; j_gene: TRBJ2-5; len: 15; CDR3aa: CASSASRQGKETQYF
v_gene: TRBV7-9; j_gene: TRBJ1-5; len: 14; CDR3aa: CASSQDPNYQPQHF
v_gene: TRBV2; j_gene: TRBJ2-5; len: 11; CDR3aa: CASKYKETQYF
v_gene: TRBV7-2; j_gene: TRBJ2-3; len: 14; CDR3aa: CASRPGGFTDTQYF
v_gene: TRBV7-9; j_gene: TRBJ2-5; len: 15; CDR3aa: CASSLNSILQETQYF
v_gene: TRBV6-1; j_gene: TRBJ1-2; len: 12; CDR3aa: CASSELDYGYTF
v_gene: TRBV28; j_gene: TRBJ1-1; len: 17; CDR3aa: CASTPLQGRLGHTEAFF
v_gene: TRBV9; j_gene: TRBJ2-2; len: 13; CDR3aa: CASSVGGFGELFF
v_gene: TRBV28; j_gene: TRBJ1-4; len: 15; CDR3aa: CASSLPQPAHEKLFF
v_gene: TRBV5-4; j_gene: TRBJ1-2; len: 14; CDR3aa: CASSSPGQGIGYTF
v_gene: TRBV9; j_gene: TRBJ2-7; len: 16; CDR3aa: CASSVGVGTGFGEQYF
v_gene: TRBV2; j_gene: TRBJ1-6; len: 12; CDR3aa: CASSRDNSPLHF
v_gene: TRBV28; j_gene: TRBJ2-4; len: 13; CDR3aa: CASSLTAQNIQYF
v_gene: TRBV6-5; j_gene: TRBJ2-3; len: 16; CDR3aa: CASSYSGRVSTDTQYF
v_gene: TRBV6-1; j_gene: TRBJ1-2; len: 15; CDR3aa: CASSESLGRSYGYTF
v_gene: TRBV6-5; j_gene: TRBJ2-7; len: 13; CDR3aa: CASSYQRDYEQYF
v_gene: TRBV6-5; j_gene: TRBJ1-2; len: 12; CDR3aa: CASQQRAGGYTF
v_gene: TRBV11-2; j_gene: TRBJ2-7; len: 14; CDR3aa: CASSSGGAPYEQYF